This entry lists 3 T cell receptor beta chains sequenced from one sample in a study of T cell repertoires in cytomegalovirus infection. TCRdb used MiXCR to reprocess the reads, holding one entry per CDR3 protein. Counted here are 750,000 to 950,000 distinct CDR3 sequences, almost 30% occurring once; the ten biggest clones make up around 13%. Their cognate antigens are unknown. Material: cultured CD8+ T cells from PBMCs, obtained from culture after CMV antigen stimulation. The receptors come from a human donor in good health (CMV status not recorded). Some clones in this sample may be carry-over from other donors' samples.

This clonotype was observed at least ten times. The genes are TRBV12-3 or TRBV12-4 and TRBJ1-1, with unresolved D. The V gene lost 4 bases and the J gene lost 8 bases, with 11 bases spanning the gap. This CDR3 comprises 12 residues. Here the CDR3 reads CASSSGSIEAFF. CDR3 nucleotide sequence: TGTGCCAGCAGTTCTGGGTCTATAGAAGCTTTCTTT.

V is TRBV7-9 and J is TRBJ2-7; weak D call: TRBD1 (5 bases). The CDR3 has 14 amino acids. From germline, CDR1 is SEHNR and CDR2 FQNEAQ (reference sequence). With 5 bases removed from V and 3 bases from J, the gap between germline ends came to 14 bases. This chain's CDR3 is CASSPPTEIYEQYV. In DNA, the CDR3 is TGTGCCAGCAGCCCCCCGACAGAGATCTACGAGCAGTACGTC.

The sample holds a few counts of this clonotype. V usage is TRBV7-9 and J usage is TRBJ2-1; a weak D match, TRBD2 (6 bases). V gave up 5 bases and J gave up 4 bases, with 15 bases separating them. Germline values: CDR1 SEHNR, CDR2 FQNEAQ (reference sequence). This CDR3 has 15 residues. The CDR3 sequence: CASSLSGDIYNEQFF. As DNA, the CDR3 is TGTGCCAGCAGCCTTAGCGGAGACATATACAATGAGCAGTTCTTC.